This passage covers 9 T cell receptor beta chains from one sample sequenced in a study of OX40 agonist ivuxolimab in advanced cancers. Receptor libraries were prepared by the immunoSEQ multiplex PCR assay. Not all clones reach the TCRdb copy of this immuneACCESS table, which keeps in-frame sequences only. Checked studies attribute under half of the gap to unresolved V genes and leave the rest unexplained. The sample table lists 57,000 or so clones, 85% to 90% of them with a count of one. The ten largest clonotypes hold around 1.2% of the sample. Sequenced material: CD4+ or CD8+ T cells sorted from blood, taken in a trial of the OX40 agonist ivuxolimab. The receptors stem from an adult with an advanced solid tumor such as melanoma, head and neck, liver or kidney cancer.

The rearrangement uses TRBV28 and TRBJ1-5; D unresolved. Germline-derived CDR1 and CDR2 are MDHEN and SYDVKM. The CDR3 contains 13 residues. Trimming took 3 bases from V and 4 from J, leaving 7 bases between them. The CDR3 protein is CASSLISNQPQHF. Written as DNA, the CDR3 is TGTGCCAGCAGTTTGATATCTAATCAGCCCCAGCATTTT.

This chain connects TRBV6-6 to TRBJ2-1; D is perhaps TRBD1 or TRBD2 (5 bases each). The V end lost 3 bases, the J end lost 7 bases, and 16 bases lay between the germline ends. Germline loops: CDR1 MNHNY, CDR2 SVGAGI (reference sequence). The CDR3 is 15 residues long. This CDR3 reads CASSYRGTGGNEQFF. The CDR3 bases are TGTGCCAGCAGTTATAGGGGAACAGGAGGTAATGAGCAGTTCTTC.

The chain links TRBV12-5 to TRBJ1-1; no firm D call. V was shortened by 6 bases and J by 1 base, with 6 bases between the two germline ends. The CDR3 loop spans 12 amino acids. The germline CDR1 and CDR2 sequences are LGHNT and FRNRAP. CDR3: CASGPPNTEAFF. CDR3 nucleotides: TGTGCTAGTGGCCCCCCGAACACTGAAGCTTTCTTT.

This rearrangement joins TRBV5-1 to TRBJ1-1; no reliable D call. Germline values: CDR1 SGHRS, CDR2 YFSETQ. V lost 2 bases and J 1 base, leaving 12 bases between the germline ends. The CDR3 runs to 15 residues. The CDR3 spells CASSFRHEKNTEAFF. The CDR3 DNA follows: TGCGCCAGCAGCTTCCGACATGAAAAGAACACTGAAGCTTTCTTT.

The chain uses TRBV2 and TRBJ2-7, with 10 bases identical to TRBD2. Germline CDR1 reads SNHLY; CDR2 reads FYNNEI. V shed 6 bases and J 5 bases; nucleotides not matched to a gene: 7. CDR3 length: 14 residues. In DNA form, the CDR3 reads TGTGCCAGCAGAAAAGCGGGGGGGCTGAACGAGCAGTACTTC. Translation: CASRKAGGLNEQYF.

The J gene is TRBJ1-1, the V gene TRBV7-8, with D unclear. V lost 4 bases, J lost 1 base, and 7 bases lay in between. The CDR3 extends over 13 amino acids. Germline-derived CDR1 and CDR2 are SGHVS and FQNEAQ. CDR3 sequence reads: CASSSYTNTEAFF. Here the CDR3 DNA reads TGTGCCAGCAGCTCTTATACGAACACTGAAGCTTTCTTT.

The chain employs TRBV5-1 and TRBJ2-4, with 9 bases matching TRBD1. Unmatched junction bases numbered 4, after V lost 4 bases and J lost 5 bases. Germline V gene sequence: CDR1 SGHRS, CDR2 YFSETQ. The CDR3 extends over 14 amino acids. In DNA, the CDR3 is TGCGCCAGCAGCGGGGGACAGGGACAAAACATTCAGTACTTC. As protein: CASSGGQGQNIQYF. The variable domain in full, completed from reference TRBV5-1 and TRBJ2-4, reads KAGVTQTPRYLIKTRGQQVTLSCSPISGHRSVSWYQQTPGQGLQFLFEYFSETQRNKGNFPGRFSGRQFSNSRSEMNVSTLELGDSALYLCASSGGQGQNIQYFGAGTRLSVL.

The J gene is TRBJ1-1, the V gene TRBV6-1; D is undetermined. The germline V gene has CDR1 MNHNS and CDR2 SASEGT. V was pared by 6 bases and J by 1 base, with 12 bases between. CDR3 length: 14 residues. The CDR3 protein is CASRLNRKNTEAFF. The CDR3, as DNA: TGTGCCAGCAGACTAAACAGAAAGAACACTGAAGCTTTCTTT.

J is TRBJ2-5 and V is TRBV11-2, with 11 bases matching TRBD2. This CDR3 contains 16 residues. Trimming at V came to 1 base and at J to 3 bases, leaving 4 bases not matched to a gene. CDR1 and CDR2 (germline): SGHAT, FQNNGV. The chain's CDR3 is CASSLGSSGGKETQYF. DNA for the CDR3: TGTGCCAGCAGCTTAGGGTCTAGCGGGGGGAAAGAGACCCAGTACTTC.